A single sample gave rise to the 12 T cell receptor beta chains below, sequenced in a study of OX40 agonist ivuxolimab in advanced cancers. The method was immunoSEQ multiplex PCR; TCRdb's version includes in-frame clones alone and lacks a portion of them. This sample carries around 75,000 clones, more than 70% of them seen once, and the ten largest clones take about 9%. The input for sequencing was CD4+ or CD8+ T cells sorted from blood, taken in a trial of the OX40 agonist ivuxolimab. These receptors all stem from an adult with an advanced solid tumor such as melanoma, head and neck, liver or kidney cancer.

The chain is built from TRBV27 and TRBJ1-1; no clear D gene. Germline CDR1 MNHEY, CDR2 SMNVEV (reference sequence). The CDR3 runs 14 residues. Trimming shortened V by 1 base and J by 2 bases, and 8 bases separated the two germline ends. Written as DNA, the CDR3 is TGTGCCAGCAGTTTATTGGGTTACAACACTGAAGCTTTCTTT. Its protein product is CASSLLGYNTEAFF.

The V gene is TRBV27, the J gene TRBJ2-5; TRBD2 matches 10 bases. This CDR3 spans 15 amino acids. The germline gives CDR1 MNHEY, CDR2 SMNVEV (reference sequence). Trimming removed 6 bases from V and 1 base from J; junction bases left unmatched: 5. CDR3 region: CASSSGLAAQETQYF. Here the CDR3 DNA reads TGTGCCAGCAGCTCCGGACTAGCGGCCCAAGAGACCCAGTACTTC.

The chain's CDR3 is CASSPSDRSYGYTF. CDR3 nucleotides: TGTGCCAGCTCCCCCTCCGACCGTAGCTATGGCTACACCTTC. The chain couples TRBV18 to TRBJ1-2; D unresolved. The V gene lost 6 bases and the J gene lost 4 bases, with 15 bases spanning the gap. This CDR3 region has 14 residues. CDR1 and CDR2 (germline): KGHSH, LQKENI.

The chain recombines TRBV21-1 with TRBJ1-4. TRBV21-1 is marked as a pseudogene. The CDR3 sequence is 14 residues long. CDR3 loop: CASNRDSEVEKLFF. CDR3 coding DNA: TGTGCCAGCAATAGGGACTCCGAGGTGGAAAAACTGTTTTTT.

CDR3 DNA sequence: TGTGCCAGCAGCCACCGACTAGCGGGGGATCCCGGGGAGCTGTTTTTT. Protein sequence: CASSHRLAGDPGELFF. This chain joins TRBV4-2 and TRBJ2-2, with TRBD2 matching over 12 bases. Germline V lookup: CDR1 LGHNA, CDR2 YNFKEQ. The length of the CDR3 is 16 residues. V was pared by 3 bases and J by 6 bases, with 5 bases of the junction left unmatched.

This clone came up a few times. The chain uses TRBV18 and TRBJ2-3; 9 nucleotides match TRBD1. Germline trimming cut 6 bases from V and 2 bases from J; bases unmatched to any gene: 3. Germline V lookup: CDR1 KGHSH, CDR2 LQKENI. The CDR3 loop spans 14 amino acids. Written as DNA, the CDR3 is TGTGCCAGCTCCGGGGACAGGGCCACAGATACGCAGTATTTT. Protein product: CASSGDRATDTQYF.

V usage is TRBV15 and J usage is TRBJ2-5, with TRBD2 as a possible D gene (6 bases). Germline lookup yields CDR1 LNHNV and CDR2 YYDKDF (reference sequence). This CDR3 comprises 16 residues. V was shortened by 0 bases and J by 5 bases, with 16 bases between the two germline ends. DNA for the CDR3: TGTGCCACCAGCAGAGATCGTGGCGGGACTTTGGAGACCCAGTACTTC. Translated: CATSRDRGGTLETQYF.

This chain joins TRBV2 and TRBJ2-7; no clear D. V was pared by 6 bases and J by 2 bases, with 14 bases between. Germline V gene sequence: CDR1 SNHLY, CDR2 FYNNEI. The CDR3 spans 14 residues. The DNA of the CDR3 is TGTGCCAGCAGGCTAGAGTGGACGGCCTACGAGCAGTACTTC. This codes for CASRLEWTAYEQYF.

In its sample, this clone was seen once. The V and J genes are TRBV7-2 and TRBJ1-5, with a weak D call TRBD1 (5 bases). The CDR3 runs 14 residues. V was clipped by 2 bases and J by 5 bases, with 10 bases between them. Per the germline V gene, CDR1 is SGHTA and CDR2 is FQGNSA. The CDR3 region is CASSLRQGYQPQHF. In DNA, the CDR3 is TGTGCCAGCAGCTTAAGGCAGGGATATCAGCCCCAGCATTTT.

This clone has just one count. The chain employs TRBV5-4 and TRBJ1-6; 7 bases line up with TRBD1. CDR1 is SGHNT, CDR2 YYREEE, per germline (reference sequence). V was clipped by 1 base and J by 7 bases; unmatched bases: 2. This CDR3 has 14 residues. CDR3 sequence (DNA): TGTGCCAGCAGCTTGACAGGGGAGAATTCACCCCTCCACTTT. Translated, it gives CASSLTGENSPLHF.

V usage is TRBV6-6 and J usage is TRBJ2-7, with D unclear. The CDR3 runs to 14 residues. CDR1 MNHNY and CDR2 SVGAGI come from the germline V gene (reference sequence). The V end was cut by 0 bases, the J end by 2 bases, with 8 bases between. CDR3 amino acids: CASSYSMSTYEQYF. The CDR3 DNA reads as TGTGCCAGCAGTTACTCGATGAGCACCTACGAGCAGTACTTC.

This clone occurred once. The rearrangement joins TRBV10-2 to TRBJ1-2; 8 bases are shared with TRBD1. Unmatched junction bases numbered 10, after V lost 3 bases and J lost 7 bases. CDR1 and CDR2 (germline): WSHSY, SAAADI. The CDR3 contains 15 residues. The CDR3 reads CASSELGQVVTGYTF. The CDR3 region has the DNA TGCGCCAGCAGTGAACTGGGACAGGTGGTAACTGGCTACACCTTC.